The 14 T cell receptor beta chains listed next were all sequenced from one sample in a study of post-analysis software for immune sequencing data. The TCR beta cDNA libraries contained unique molecular identifiers. TCRdb fed the PCR reads into MiXCR, producing one record per CDR3 protein. The sample contains roughly 400,000 distinct CDR3 sequences, 30% to 40% of which appear only once. What these receptors recognize is not known. Study-level findings and limits: Patients had higher frequencies than controls of a handful of TRBV segments, including TRBV5-6, TRBV5-1 and TRBV20-1.

Sequences were obtained from blood. Receptors were obtained from a girl aged 2-9 years with multiple sclerosis.

This CDR3 is CASSLPQSYEQYF. In nucleotides, the CDR3 is TGTGCCAGCAGTTTACCCCAGTCCTACGAGCAGTACTTC. The chain couples TRBV28 to TRBJ2-7, with D hard to call. Between the trimmed V and J ends, which lost 2 bases and 1 base, there was a span of 6 bases. The CDR3 consists of 13 residues. Per germline, CDR1 MDHEN and CDR2 SYDVKM. The variable domain in full, with the rest retrieved from reference TRBV28 and TRBJ2-7, is DVKVTQSSRYLVKRTGEKVFLECVQDMDHENMFWYRQDPGLGLRLIYFSYDVKMKEKGDIPEGYSVSREKKERFSLILESASTNQTSMYLCASSLPQSYEQYFGPGTRLTVT.

The sample holds many counts of this clonotype. The chain joins TRBV4-2 to TRBJ2-7; either TRBD1 or TRBD2 may fit D (6 bases each). Trimming removed 0 bases at V and 3 bases at J, with 15 bases between. Germline V CDR1 and CDR2: LGHNA, YNFKEQ. This CDR3 contains 16 residues. The CDR3 DNA follows: TGTGCCAGCAGCCAAGATTTTAAGGAGGGGGGCTACGAGCAGTACTTC. Its translation is CASSQDFKEGGYEQYF.

This clonotype has more than one count but fewer than ten. The chain combines TRBV14 with TRBJ2-7, with D maybe TRBD1 (7 bases). V lost 4 bases, J lost 4 bases, and 17 bases lay in between. CDR1 and CDR2 (germline): SGHDN, FVKESK. This CDR3 region has 15 residues. In DNA form, the CDR3 reads TGTGCCAGCAGCCCCTTGACAGGGAGGCCGTACGAGCAGTACTTC. Translation: CASSPLTGRPYEQYF.

This clonotype was recorded once. Its ends do not fully match the called genes, so a read error is possible. CDR3 in amino acids: CSARGNPDNEQFF. The CDR3 bases are TGCAGCGCTAGGGGGAATCCTGACAATGAGCAGTTCTTC. The J gene is TRBJ2-1, the V gene TRBV20-1; tentative D call: TRBD1 (6 bases). This CDR3 is built from 13 residues. Per germline, CDR1 DFQATT and CDR2 SNEGSKA (reference sequence).

The rearrangement joins TRBV7-2 to TRBJ2-1; no clear D. Germline V gene lookup returns CDR1 SGHTA and CDR2 FQGNSA. This CDR3 contains 14 residues. V dropped 2 bases and J dropped 5 bases, with 10 bases sitting between them. The CDR3 protein is CASSLKQFNNEQFF. DNA for the CDR3: TGTGCCAGCAGCTTAAAACAGTTTAACAATGAGCAGTTCTTC. Drawing the rest from reference TRBV7-2 and TRBJ2-1, the complete variable domain is GAGVSQSPSNKVTEKGKDVELRCDPISGHTALYWYRQSLGQGLEFLIYFQGNSAPDKSGLPSDRFSAERTGGSVSTLTIQRTQQEDSAVYLCASSLKQFNNEQFFGPGTRLTVL.

There are a few counts of this clonotype. J is TRBJ2-5 and V is TRBV28; D is possibly TRBD2 (6 bases). The tail of the sequence fits TRBJ2-7 better, so the J call may be wrong. Germline CDR1 reads MDHEN; CDR2 reads SYDVKM. The CDR3 sequence is 16 residues long. The CDR3 coding sequence is TGTGCCAGCAGTTTAAGACGACTAGTTTCACACTACGAGCAGTACTTC. Translation: CASSLRRLVSHYEQYF.

This clonotype appeared once. The chain links TRBV7-9 to TRBJ2-1; 7 bases map to TRBD2. The J segment lost 3 bases and the V segment lost 0 bases, leaving 8 bases of the junction unmatched. CDR1 is SEHNR and CDR2 is FQNEAQ in the germline V gene (reference sequence). The CDR3 runs 17 residues. The CDR3 sequence is CASSLALSGDNYNEQFF. The CDR3 DNA is TGTGCCAGCAGCTTAGCGCTAAGCGGGGATAACTACAATGAGCAGTTCTTC.

V usage is TRBV5-1 and J usage is TRBJ2-1; a possible D gene is TRBD2 (6 bases). Per germline, CDR1 SGHRS and CDR2 YFSETQ. This CDR3 region has 15 residues. V shed 0 bases and J shed 5 bases, with 12 bases lying between them. Here the CDR3 reads CASSLVSSAHNEQFF. The DNA for the CDR3 is TGCGCCAGCAGCTTGGTGTCTAGCGCTCACAATGAGCAGTTCTTC.

This clonotype was observed a handful of times. The rearrangement joins TRBV6-6 to TRBJ2-5, with 9 nucleotides matching TRBD1. V was clipped by 2 bases and J by 5 bases; unmatched bases: 3. Per the germline V gene, CDR1 is MNHNY and CDR2 is SVGAGI (reference sequence). This CDR3 contains 14 residues. The CDR3 region is CASSYDRGFETQYF. The CDR3 DNA reads as TGTGCCAGCAGTTACGACAGGGGGTTTGAGACCCAGTACTTC.

This clonotype was seen just once. The chain is built from TRBV24-1 and TRBJ2-7; D gene uncertain. The DNA end favors TRBJ2-5, so the J call may be wrong. The CDR3 has 12 residues. In germline, CDR1 is KGHDR, CDR2 SFDVKD. The CDR3 spells CATSDSSETQYF. DNA of the CDR3: TGTGCCACCAGTGACAGTTCAGAGACCCAGTACTTC.

The DNA for the CDR3 is TGCAGTGCTACTCGAGGCAGGGGGAAAGAAAAACTGTTTTTT. It codes for CSATRGRGKEKLFF. The gene calls are TRBV20-1 and TRBJ1-4, with TRBD1 matching 7 bases. After removal of 4 bases from V and 8 bases from J, the junction contained 10 bases not matched to a gene. Germline-derived CDR1 and CDR2 are DFQATT and SNEGSKA (reference sequence). CDR3 size: 14 residues.

The rearrangement joins TRBV10-3 to TRBJ1-5; D gene ambiguous. Trimming took 0 bases from V and 0 from J, leaving 6 bases between them. CDR3 size: 15 residues. Germline CDR1 ENHRY, CDR2 SYGVKD. The CDR3 here is CAISESVLSNQPQHF. CDR3 coding DNA: TGTGCCATCAGTGAGTCAGTCCTTAGCAATCAGCCCCAGCATTTT.

This chain joins TRBV7-3 and TRBJ2-1; 9 bases map to TRBD2. With 2 bases clipped from V and 5 bases from J, the junction kept 4 bases outside the gene matches. Germline lookup yields CDR1 SGHTA and CDR2 FQGTGA. The CDR3 contains 15 residues. CDR3 sequence reads: CASSLSLAGNNEQFF. The CDR3 DNA reads TGTGCCAGCAGCTTATCCCTAGCGGGGAACAATGAGCAGTTCTTC.

This clonotype came up a few times. V and J are TRBV28 and TRBJ2-1, with 8 bases lining up with TRBD2. Germline V CDR1 and CDR2: MDHEN, SYDVKM. The CDR3 has 17 residues. The trim removed 6 bases at V and 4 bases at J, leaving 14 bases unmatched. CDR3 sequence reads: CASSGDLGLAGYNEQFF. DNA of the CDR3: TGTGCCAGCAGCGGGGACCTCGGACTAGCAGGTTACAATGAGCAGTTCTTC.